Below, 32 T cell receptor beta chains from the same sample are listed, as sequenced in a study of cytomegalovirus exposure and HLA in healthy donors. Some clones are missing from TCRdb's copy, which holds only in-frame ones; the method was immunoSEQ multiplex PCR. The sample consists of some 72,000 clones, 90% to 97% of them appearing once. Material for sequencing was PBMCs. The receptors originated from a man between 18 and 29 years old in good health and CMV-seropositive.

The genes are TRBV5-1 and TRBJ2-4, with 11 bases matching TRBD1. Germline V gives CDR1 SGHRS, CDR2 YFSETQ. V was clipped by 2 bases and J by 8 bases; unmatched bases: 3. CDR3 size: 14 residues. The CDR3 spells CASSFRDRGDIQYF. CDR3 in DNA: TGCGCCAGCAGCTTCCGGGACAGGGGGGACATTCAGTACTTC.

The V call is TRBV6-5, the J call TRBJ2-7, with TRBD1 matching 10 bases. CDR1 is MNHEY and CDR2 is SVGAGI in the germline V gene. V lost 5 bases and J lost 0; bases outside the gene matches: 4. The CDR3 has 15 residues. CDR3 protein: CASSTRDRGSYEQYF. CDR3 in DNA: TGTGCCAGCAGTACCCGGGACAGGGGCTCCTACGAGCAGTACTTC.

V and J are TRBV5-1 and TRBJ2-2; 10 bases are shared with TRBD2. This CDR3 is built from 15 residues. CDR1 SGHRS and CDR2 YFSETQ come from the germline V gene. V lost 4 bases to trimming and J lost 4 bases; unmatched junction nucleotides: 4. The CDR3, as DNA: TGCGCCAGCAGCGGCGGGACTAGCGTCACCGGGGAGCTGTTTTTT. Protein product: CASSGGTSVTGELFF.

This chain uses TRBV7-2 with TRBJ1-5, with a possible D match to TRBD1 (6 bases). Deletions cut 4 bases from V and 13 bases from J, with 14 bases between. Germline V gives CDR1 SGHTA, CDR2 FQGNSA. There are 12 residues in the CDR3. The CDR3 region has the DNA TGTGCCAGCAGCTCTGTTGAGGGGGTGCAGCATTTT. It encodes CASSSVEGVQHF. The full variable domain, with the rest looked up from reference TRBV7-2 and TRBJ1-5, is GAGVSQSPSNKVTEKGKDVELRCDPISGHTALYWYRQSLGQGLEFLIYFQGNSAPDKSGLPSDRFSAERTGGSVSTLTIQRTQQEDSAVYLCASSSVEGVQHFGDGTRLSIL.

The rearrangement links TRBV7-9 to TRBJ1-2, with TRBD1 as a possible D gene (6 bases). Trimming stripped 2 bases from V and 4 bases from J, with 14 bases between. Germline CDR1 reads SEHNR; CDR2 reads FQNEAQ (reference sequence). The CDR3 runs 15 residues. In nucleotides, the CDR3 is TGTGCCAGCAGCTTAATCGGGGGGCAGGTCTATGGCTACACCTTC. Its translation: CASSLIGGQVYGYTF. The full variable domain, with the rest looked up from reference TRBV7-9 and TRBJ1-2, is DTGVSQNPRHKITKRGQNVTFRCDPISEHNRLYWYRQTLGQGPEFLTYFQNEAQLEKSRLLSDRFSAERPKGSFSTLEIQRTEQGDSAMYLCASSLIGGQVYGYTFGSGTRLTVV.

The gene calls are TRBV10-1 and TRBJ1-1, with 11 positions matching TRBD1. From germline, CDR1 is WNHNN and CDR2 SYGVQD (reference sequence). This CDR3 has 14 residues. The J segment lost 7 bases and the V segment lost 8 bases, leaving 9 bases of the junction unmatched. The CDR3 loop reads CASPRDRGTFEAFF. The DNA for the CDR3 is TGCGCCAGCCCAAGGGACAGGGGGACGTTTGAAGCTTTCTTT.

Regarding this clone: At one end, the junction sequence differs from germline, possibly due to a read error. The chain links TRBV15 to TRBJ1-4; perhaps TRBD1 as D (5 bases). The CDR3 has 15 residues. Germline V gene data show CDR1 as LNHNV and CDR2 as YYDKDF (reference sequence). The CDR3 spells CATSIARTTHEKLFF. In DNA, the CDR3 is TGTGCCACCAGCATTGCCCGGACAACTCATGAAAAACTGTTTTTT.

The rearrangement uses TRBV7-9 and TRBJ1-5; perhaps TRBD1 as D (5 bases). Trimming removed 5 bases at V and 2 bases at J, with 13 bases between. The CDR3 extends over 15 amino acids. CDR1 is SEHNR and CDR2 is FQNEAQ in the germline V gene (reference sequence). The CDR3 DNA reads as TGTGCCAGCAGCCAAGGACATAGGGGCAATCAGCCCCAGCATTTT. Protein: CASSQGHRGNQPQHF.

The chain carries TRBV27 and TRBJ2-1, with TRBD2 identical over 7 bases. Germline CDR1 MNHEY, CDR2 SMNVEV (reference sequence). CDR3 length: 12 residues. V trimming: 5 bases; J trimming: 9 bases; junction bases outside the gene matches: 4. The CDR3 sequence: CASSVTGGEQFF. The CDR3 coding sequence is TGTGCCAGCAGTGTAACGGGGGGTGAGCAGTTCTTC.

The rearrangement uses TRBV5-4 and TRBJ1-4; 9 positions agree with TRBD1. Germline-derived CDR1 and CDR2 are SGHNT and YYREEE (reference sequence). V lost 0 bases to trimming and J lost 3 bases; unmatched junction nucleotides: 0. This CDR3 region has 15 residues. CDR3 bases: TGTGCCAGCAGCTTGGGACAGGGGGCTAATGAAAAACTGTTTTTT. It specifies CASSLGQGANEKLFF.

V gene TRBV28 combines with J gene TRBJ1-2, with 7 bases aligning to TRBD1. J was trimmed by 2 bases and V by 5 bases; bases with no gene match: 17. The CDR3 runs 18 residues. The germline CDR1 and CDR2 sequences are MDHEN and SYDVKM. The CDR3 region has the DNA TGTGCCAGCAGTCGGGACAGCATCTTTTTAGGTCCAAACTATGGCTACACCTTC. Residues: CASSRDSIFLGPNYGYTF.

The V call is TRBV2, the J call TRBJ1-2; 7 bases are shared with TRBD1. Germline V CDR1 and CDR2: SNHLY, FYNNEI. The V and J ends lost 5 bases and 7 bases, in that order; junction bases with no gene match: 7. The CDR3 runs 13 residues. CDR3 protein: CASSPGGRFGYTF. CDR3 DNA: TGTGCCAGCAGTCCAGGGGGGCGTTTTGGCTACACCTTC.

A single count supports this clone. The chain links TRBV6-4 to TRBJ2-3, with a tentative D call TRBD2 (5 bases). The CDR3 sequence is 16 residues long. V lost 6 bases to trimming and J lost 1 base, with 17 bases between them. Per the germline V gene, CDR1 is MRHNA and CDR2 is SNTAGT. The CDR3, as DNA: TGTGCCAGCAGCTCGGGGAGCGGACGAGGCACAGATACGCAGTATTTT. Its protein product is CASSSGSGRGTDTQYF.

The chain couples TRBV5-1 to TRBJ2-6; 7 positions match TRBD1. J lost 1 base, V lost 0 bases, and 10 bases had no gene match. This CDR3 is 19 amino acids long. Germline-derived CDR1 and CDR2 are SGHRS and YFSETQ. The CDR3, as DNA: TGCGCCAGCAGCTTGGTTTTCGTTACAGGGGTATCTGGGGCCAACGTCCTGACTTTC. Translation: CASSLVFVTGVSGANVLTF.

V gene TRBV5-4 combines with J gene TRBJ2-7, with 7 bases identical to TRBD2. This CDR3 has 17 residues. CDR1 is SGHNT, CDR2 YYREEE, per germline (reference sequence). J gave up 0 bases and V 2 bases, and 11 bases lay outside the gene matches. The CDR3 DNA follows: TGTGCCAGCAGCTTCGAGCCCCGGAGCGGGATCTCCTACGAGCAGTACTTC. Amino acid sequence: CASSFEPRSGISYEQYF.

This rearrangement joins TRBV14 to TRBJ2-1; 10 bases map to TRBD2. Trimming cost V 5 bases and J 2 bases; bases outside gene matches: 3. From germline, CDR1 is SGHDN and CDR2 FVKESK. The CDR3 has 15 amino acids. CDR3 residues: CASSYTSGAYNEQFF. CDR3 in DNA: TGTGCCAGCAGCTACACTAGCGGGGCCTACAATGAGCAGTTCTTC.

This sequence joins TRBV30 and TRBJ2-7; 8 bases line up with TRBD1. In germline, CDR1 is GTSNPN, CDR2 SVGIG (reference sequence). V lost 1 base and J lost 8; bases outside the gene matches: 4. The CDR3 is 12 amino acids. CDR3 in amino acids: CAWSGTGSQQYF. CDR3 coding DNA: TGTGCCTGGAGTGGGACAGGGTCCCAGCAGTACTTC. The variable domain in full, completed from reference TRBV30 and TRBJ2-7, reads SQTIHQWPATLVQPVGSPLSLECTVEGTSNPNLYWYRQAAGRGLQLLFYSVGIGQISSEVPQNLSASRPQDRQFILSSKKLLLSDSGFYLCAWSGTGSQQYFGPGTRLTVT.

The chain uses TRBV29-1 and TRBJ2-3, with D perhaps matching TRBD2 (6 bases). The CDR3 covers 13 residues. Germline loops: CDR1 SQVTM, CDR2 ANQGSEA. Trimming stripped 4 bases from V and 4 bases from J, with 12 bases between. The CDR3 is CSVGWEDPDTQYF. The CDR3 bases are TGCAGCGTTGGGTGGGAGGATCCAGATACGCAGTATTTT.

This chain links TRBV4-2 with TRBJ1-2; D is possibly TRBD1 (5 bases). CDR1 is LGHNA and CDR2 is YNFKEQ in the germline V gene. This CDR3 contains 15 residues. Trimming stripped 1 base from V and 2 bases from J, with 11 bases between. DNA of the CDR3: TGTGCCAGCAGCCAAGTTGAGGAGGGGAACTATGGCTACACCTTC. Residues: CASSQVEEGNYGYTF.

This clone showed up just once. V usage is TRBV29-1 and J usage is TRBJ2-6; 7 nucleotides align to TRBD1. J gave up 2 bases and V 7 bases, and 5 bases lay outside the gene matches. CDR3 length equals 14 residues. Per germline, CDR1 SQVTM and CDR2 ANQGSEA. This CDR3 reads CSAIDRAGANVLTF. In DNA, the CDR3 is TGCAGCGCCATCGACAGGGCTGGGGCCAACGTCCTGACTTTC.

This chain links TRBV6-1 with TRBJ1-1, with D unresolved. Trimming took off 4 bases at V and 4 bases at J, with 10 bases between the two ends. The CDR3 is made up of 13 amino acids. Germline-derived CDR1 and CDR2 are MNHNS and SASEGT. CDR3 loop: CASSARVGTEAFF. CDR3 DNA sequence: TGTGCCAGCAGTGCACGGGTCGGCACTGAAGCTTTCTTT.

The chain couples TRBV18 to TRBJ1-2, with 8 nucleotides matching TRBD1. The CDR3 consists of 14 residues. Germline CDR1 and CDR2: KGHSH and LQKENI. Trimming at V came to 3 bases and at J to 7 bases, leaving 7 bases not matched to a gene. In DNA, the CDR3 is TGTGCCAGCTCACCTGTGACAGGGGTCTCTGGCTACACCTTC. Translated, it gives CASSPVTGVSGYTF.

The rearrangement uses TRBV6-5 and TRBJ1-5, with TRBD1 matching 7 bases. Unmatched junction bases numbered 7, after V lost 2 bases and J lost 6 bases. This CDR3 contains 15 residues. Germline values: CDR1 MNHEY, CDR2 SVGAGI. CDR3 nucleotides: TGTGCCAGCAGTTACCGACAGGGATGGAGTCAGCCCCAGCATTTT. Amino acid sequence: CASSYRQGWSQPQHF.

This rearrangement joins TRBV4-1 to TRBJ2-3, with 7 bases that match TRBD1. Germline values: CDR1 MGHRA, CDR2 YSYEKL. CDR3 size: 14 residues. Trimming cost V 4 bases and J 1 base; bases outside gene matches: 2. The CDR3 here is CASSPGQGTDTQYF. CDR3 sequence (DNA): TGCGCCAGCAGCCCCGGACAGGGCACAGATACGCAGTATTTT.

The chain couples TRBV5-1 to TRBJ2-7; D possibly corresponds to TRBD1 (6 bases). The germline V and J ends were trimmed by 4 bases and 3 bases, with 17 bases remaining between them. The CDR3 has 15 amino acids. Germline values: CDR1 SGHRS, CDR2 YFSETQ. CDR3 in DNA: TGCGCCAGCAGCCTCCGACAGGACAACTTCTACGAGCAGTACTTC. Its protein product is CASSLRQDNFYEQYF.

V usage is TRBV7-3 and J usage is TRBJ2-1, with D tentatively TRBD2 (7 bases). CDR3 length: 15 residues. The V end was cut by 5 bases, the J end by 2 bases, with 13 bases between. Per the germline V gene, CDR1 is SGHTA and CDR2 is FQGTGA. CDR3 sequence reads: CASSVGGGAYNEQFF. CDR3 in DNA: TGTGCCAGCAGCGTAGGGGGAGGGGCCTACAATGAGCAGTTCTTC.

The chain employs TRBV7-2 and TRBJ1-3; D unclear. CDR1 is SGHTA and CDR2 is FQGNSA in the germline V gene. CDR3 length: 17 residues. Trimming shortened V by 2 bases and J by 2 bases, and 16 bases separated the two germline ends. The CDR3 loop reads CASSLNPVRGTGNTIYF. The CDR3 coding sequence is TGTGCCAGCAGCTTAAACCCGGTGCGAGGCACTGGAAACACCATATATTTT.

V is TRBV9 and J is TRBJ1-4; TRBD1 agrees at 12 bases. Germline V gene data show CDR1 as SGDLS and CDR2 as YYNGEE. CDR3 length: 16 amino acids. Trimming cost V 3 bases and J 3 bases; bases outside gene matches: 3. CDR3 loop: CASSEGQGAANEKLFF. In nucleotides, the CDR3 is TGTGCCAGCAGCGAGGGACAGGGGGCAGCTAATGAAAAACTGTTTTTT. The variable domain in full, completed from reference TRBV9 and TRBJ1-4, reads DSGVTQTPKHLITATGQRVTLRCSPRSGDLSVYWYQQSLDQGLQFLIQYYNGEERAKGNILERFSAQQFPDLHSELNLSSLELGDSALYFCASSEGQGAANEKLFFGSGTQLSVL.

The chain combines TRBV11-3 with TRBJ2-3; D possibly corresponds to TRBD1 (6 bases). The CDR3 spans 14 residues. V was clipped by 5 bases and J by 5 bases, with 14 bases between them. CDR1 and CDR2 from the germline V gene are SGHNT and YENEEA. DNA of the CDR3: TGTGCCAGCAGCCACGGGCAGGGGAAAGATACGCAGTATTTT. Translation gives CASSHGQGKDTQYF.

The genes are TRBV19 and TRBJ1-2, with D possibly TRBD1 on 6 matching bases. The V gene's germline CDR1 is LNHDA and CDR2 SQIVND (reference sequence). V lost 6 bases and J lost 6, with 20 bases in between. The CDR3 spans 15 residues. CDR3 in DNA: TGTGCCAGTAGAACCCGCGGGGGCCGAATAGATGGCTACACCTTC. This sequence encodes CASRTRGGRIDGYTF.

The CDR3, as DNA: TGTGCCAGCCGAGGGGACACCTCCTACGAGCAGTACTTC. Its translation is CASRGDTSYEQYF. The gene calls are TRBV2 and TRBJ2-7, with a weak D call TRBD1 (6 bases). The CDR3 has 13 residues. Per the germline V gene, CDR1 is SNHLY and CDR2 is FYNNEI. Trimming removed 8 bases from V and 0 bases from J, with 11 bases in between.

The chain is built from TRBV27 and TRBJ1-1; 9 nucleotides agree with TRBD1. J was trimmed by 5 bases and V by 3 bases; bases with no gene match: 4. The CDR3 length is 14 residues. The germline V gene has CDR1 MNHEY and CDR2 SMNVEV (reference sequence). The CDR3 coding sequence is TGTGCCAGCAGTTTCGGACAGGGGTTTACTGAAGCTTTCTTT. Translating it yields CASSFGQGFTEAFF.